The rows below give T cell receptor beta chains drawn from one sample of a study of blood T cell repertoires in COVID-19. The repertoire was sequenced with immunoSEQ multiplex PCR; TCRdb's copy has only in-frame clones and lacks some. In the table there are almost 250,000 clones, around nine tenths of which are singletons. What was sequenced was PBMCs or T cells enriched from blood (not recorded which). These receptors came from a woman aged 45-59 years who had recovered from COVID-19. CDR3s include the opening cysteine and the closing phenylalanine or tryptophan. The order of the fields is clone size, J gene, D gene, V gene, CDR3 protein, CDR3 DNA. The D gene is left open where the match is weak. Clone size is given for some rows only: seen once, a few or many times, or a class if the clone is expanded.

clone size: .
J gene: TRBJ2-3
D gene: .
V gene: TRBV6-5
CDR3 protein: CASKDYAAQYF
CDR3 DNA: TGTGCCAGCAAAGACTATGCTGCGCAGTATTTT

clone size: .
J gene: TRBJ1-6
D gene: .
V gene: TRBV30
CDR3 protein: CAWSSQGNSPLHF
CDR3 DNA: TGTGCCTGGAGTAGTCAGGGGAACTCACCCCTCCACTTT

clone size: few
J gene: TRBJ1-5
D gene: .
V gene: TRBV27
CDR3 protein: CASQRTLSNQPQHF
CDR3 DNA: TGTGCCAGCCAAAGGACACTTAGCAATCAGCCCCAGCATTTT

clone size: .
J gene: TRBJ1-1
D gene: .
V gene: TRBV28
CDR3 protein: CASSLSRGTEAFF
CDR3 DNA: TGTGCCAGCAGTTTAAGTCGAGGCACTGAAGCTTTCTTT

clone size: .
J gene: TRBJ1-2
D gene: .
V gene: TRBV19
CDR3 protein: CASSLTDYYGYTF
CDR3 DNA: TGTGCCAGTAGCCTGACAGACTACTATGGCTACACCTTC

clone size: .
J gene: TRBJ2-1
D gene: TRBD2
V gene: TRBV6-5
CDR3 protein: CASRKGLAGADEQFF
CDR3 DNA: TGTGCCAGCAGAAAGGGACTAGCGGGAGCGGATGAGCAGTTCTTC

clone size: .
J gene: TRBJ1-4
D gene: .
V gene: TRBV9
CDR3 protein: CASSPGTLSTNEKLFF
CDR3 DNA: TGTGCCAGCAGCCCCGGGACACTTTCAACTAATGAAAAACTGTTTTTT

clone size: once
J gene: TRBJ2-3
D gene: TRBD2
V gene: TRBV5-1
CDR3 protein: CASSPRTSDGDTQYF
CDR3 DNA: TGCGCCAGCAGCCCTCGGACTAGCGACGGGGATACGCAGTATTTT

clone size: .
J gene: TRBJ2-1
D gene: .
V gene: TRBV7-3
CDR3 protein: CASSLGSGGGYNEQFF
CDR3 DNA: TGTGCCAGCAGCTTAGGATCAGGCGGAGGATACAATGAGCAGTTCTTC

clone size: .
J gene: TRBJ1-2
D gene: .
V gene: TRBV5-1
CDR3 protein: CASSLQVSNYGYTF
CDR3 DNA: TGCGCCAGCAGCTTGCAGGTGTCTAACTATGGCTACACCTTC

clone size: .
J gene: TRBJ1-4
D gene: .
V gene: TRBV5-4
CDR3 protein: CASSLADQGANEKLFF
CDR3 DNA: TGTGCCAGCAGCTTGGCCGACCAGGGTGCGAATGAAAAACTGTTTTTT

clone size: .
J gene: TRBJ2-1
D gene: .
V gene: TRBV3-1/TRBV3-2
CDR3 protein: CASSQLASYNEQFF
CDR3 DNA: TGTGCCAGCAGCCAACTGGCCTCCTACAATGAGCAGTTCTTC

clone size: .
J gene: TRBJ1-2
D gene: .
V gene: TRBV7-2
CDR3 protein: CASSLSGGANYGYTF
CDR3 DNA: TGTGCCAGCAGCTTATCTGGGGGCGCTAACTATGGCTACACCTTC

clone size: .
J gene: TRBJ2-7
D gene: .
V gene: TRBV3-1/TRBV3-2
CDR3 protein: CASSQGPSGLNF
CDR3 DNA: TGTGCCAGCAGCCAGGGGCCTTCGGGTCTGAACTTC

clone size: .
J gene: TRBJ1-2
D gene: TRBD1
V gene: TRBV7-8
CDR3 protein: CASSSTGWNYGYTF
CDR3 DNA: TGTGCCAGCAGCTCGACAGGGTGGAACTATGGCTACACCTTC

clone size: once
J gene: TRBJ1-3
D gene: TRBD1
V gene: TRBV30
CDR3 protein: CAWSTGTGGFGHSGNTIYF
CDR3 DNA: TGTGCCTGGAGTACCGGGACAGGAGGTTTTGGGCACTCTGGAAACACCATATATTTT

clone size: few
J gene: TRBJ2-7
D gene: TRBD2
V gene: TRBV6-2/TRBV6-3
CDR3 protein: CASSMTSGSTYEQYF
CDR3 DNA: TGTGCCAGCAGCATGACTAGCGGGAGCACCTACGAGCAGTACTTC

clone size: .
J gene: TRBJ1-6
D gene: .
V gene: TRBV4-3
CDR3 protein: CASSQEFKSSYNSPLHF
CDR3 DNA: TGCGCCAGCAGCCAAGAGTTTAAGAGCTCCTATAATTCACCCCTCCACTTT

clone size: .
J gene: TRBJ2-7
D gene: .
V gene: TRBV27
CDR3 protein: CASAPGLAYEQYF
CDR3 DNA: TGTGCCAGCGCCCCGGGATTAGCCTACGAGCAGTACTTC

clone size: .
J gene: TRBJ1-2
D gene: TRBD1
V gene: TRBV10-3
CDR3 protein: CAISANRGLNYGYTF
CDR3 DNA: TGTGCCATCAGTGCTAACAGGGGACTCAACTATGGCTACACCTTC

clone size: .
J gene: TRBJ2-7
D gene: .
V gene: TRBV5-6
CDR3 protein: CASSTTQGHEQYF
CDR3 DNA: TGTGCCAGCAGCACTACTCAGGGGCACGAGCAGTACTTC

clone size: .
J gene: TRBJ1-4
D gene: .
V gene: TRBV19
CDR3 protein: CASSIGRGEKLFF
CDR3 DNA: TGTGCCAGTAGTATAGGGCGGGGGGAAAAACTGTTTTTT

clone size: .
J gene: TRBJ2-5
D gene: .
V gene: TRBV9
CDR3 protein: CASSVGGRVGETQYF
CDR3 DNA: TGTGCCAGCAGCGTAGGTGGCAGGGTGGGGGAGACCCAGTACTTC

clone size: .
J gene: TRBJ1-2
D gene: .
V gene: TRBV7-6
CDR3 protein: CASSLLDYGTGYTF
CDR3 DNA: TGTGCCAGCAGCTTACTGGACTACGGAACTGGCTACACCTTC

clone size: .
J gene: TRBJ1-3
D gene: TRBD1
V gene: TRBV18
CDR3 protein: CASSPTGTGVTGNTIYF
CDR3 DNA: TGTGCCAGCTCACCAACCGGGACAGGGGTGACTGGAAACACCATATATTTT

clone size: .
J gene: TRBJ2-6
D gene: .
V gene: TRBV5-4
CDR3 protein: CASSRGRDSGANVLTF
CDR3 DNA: TGTGCCAGCAGCAGAGGACGGGACTCTGGGGCCAACGTCCTGACTTTC

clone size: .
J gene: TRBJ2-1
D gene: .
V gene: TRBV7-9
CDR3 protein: CASSAPGLPYNEQFF
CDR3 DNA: TGTGCCAGCAGCGCACCGGGACTGCCGTACAATGAGCAGTTCTTC

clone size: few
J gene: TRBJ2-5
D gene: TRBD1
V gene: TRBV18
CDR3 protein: CASSPGQGGAETQYF
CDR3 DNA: TGTGCCAGCTCACCCGGACAGGGTGGGGCAGAGACCCAGTACTTC

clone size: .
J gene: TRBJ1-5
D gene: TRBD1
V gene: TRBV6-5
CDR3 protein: CASRTGYSNQPQHF
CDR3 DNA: TGTGCCAGCAGGACAGGGTATAGCAATCAGCCCCAGCATTTT

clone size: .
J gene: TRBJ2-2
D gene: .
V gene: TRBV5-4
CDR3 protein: CASSLQDLNTGELFF
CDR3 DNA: TGTGCCAGCAGCTTACAGGACCTGAACACCGGGGAGCTGTTTTTT

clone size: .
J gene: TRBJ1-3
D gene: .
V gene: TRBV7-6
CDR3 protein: CASSRGGRASSGNTIYF
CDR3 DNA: TGTGCCAGCAGCCGGGGGGGCAGGGCAAGCTCTGGAAACACCATATATTTT

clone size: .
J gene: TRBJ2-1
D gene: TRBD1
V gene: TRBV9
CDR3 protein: CASSPRQGAVYNEQFF
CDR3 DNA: TGTGCCAGCAGCCCCCGACAGGGGGCCGTCTACAATGAGCAGTTCTTC

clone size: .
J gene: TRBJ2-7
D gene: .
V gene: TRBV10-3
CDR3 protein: CAISETTGSYEQYF
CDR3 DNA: TGTGCCATCAGTGAAACTACAGGTAGCTACGAGCAGTACTTC

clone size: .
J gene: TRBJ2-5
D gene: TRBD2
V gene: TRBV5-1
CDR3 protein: CASSLGGAGVQETQYF
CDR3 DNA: TGCGCCAGCAGCTTGGGCGGGGCGGGAGTGCAAGAGACCCAGTACTTC

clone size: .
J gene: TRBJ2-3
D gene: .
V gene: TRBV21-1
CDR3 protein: CASSKDRPRFTDTQYF
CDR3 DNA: TGTGCCAGCAGCAAAGACAGGCCCCGATTCACAGATACGCAGTATTTT

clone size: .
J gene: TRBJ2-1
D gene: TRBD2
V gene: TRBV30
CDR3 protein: CAWNPRSGSGDEQFF
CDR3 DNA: TGTGCCTGGAATCCCCGGAGCGGGAGTGGAGATGAGCAGTTCTTC

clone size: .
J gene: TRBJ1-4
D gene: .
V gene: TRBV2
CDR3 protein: CASSEAGDLFF
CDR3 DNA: TGTGCCAGCAGTGAAGCGGGAGACTTGTTTTTT

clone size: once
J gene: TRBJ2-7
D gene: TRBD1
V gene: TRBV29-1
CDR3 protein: CSVGGRGSSYEQYF
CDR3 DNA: TGCAGCGTTGGTGGCAGGGGGTCCTCCTACGAGCAGTACTTC

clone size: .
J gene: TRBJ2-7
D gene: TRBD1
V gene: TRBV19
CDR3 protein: CASSTLPDRGDEQYF
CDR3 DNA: TGTGCCAGTAGTACGTTACCTGACAGGGGCGACGAGCAGTACTTC

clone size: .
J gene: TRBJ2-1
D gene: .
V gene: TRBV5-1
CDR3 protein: CASSLGGPEGGEQFF
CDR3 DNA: TGCGCCAGCAGCTTGGGGGGACCGGAGGGCGGGGAGCAGTTCTTC